This T cell receptor beta chain was sequenced for a study of blood T cells in healthy people across ages. With a J-beta primer mix and a sample-barcoded 5' primer, a second PCR ran roughly 6 to 12 cycles. TCRdb ran MiXCR on the 5' RACE reads and lists one entry per CDR3 protein. The sample carries around 780,000 distinct CDR3 sequences, around 25% recorded once. Healthy Russian Caucasian donors spanned ages about 6 to 100 years. V lost 5 bases and J lost 0, with 14 bases in between. The CDR3 is 15 amino acids. Germline CDR1 and CDR2: DFQATT and SNEGSKA (reference sequence). The sample also formed part of further work on T cells of mothers and their children. That report adds: The yield was over 9.5 million TCR beta CDR3 reads from each mother and approximately 3 million from each child. Versus unrelated pairs, overlap was slightly higher in related mother-child pairs, without reaching significance.

The sequenced material came from blood. The chain carries TRBV20-1 and TRBJ2-1; D possibly corresponds to TRBD2 (6 bases). The clonotype was recovered from a boy between 5 and 17 years old in good health. The CDR3 coding sequence is TGCAGTGCTCTATCGGCGGGGACCTCCTACAATGAGCAGTTCTTC. Protein: CSALSAGTSYNEQFF.